Listed here are 13 T cell receptor beta chains from one sample, sequenced in a study of blood T cell repertoires in COVID-19. This table comes from immunoSEQ multiplex PCR, and its TCRdb copy is limited to in-frame clones, with some not included. The table records nearly 55,000 clones, approximately 80% of them present only once. The source material was peripheral blood. The receptors were gathered from a human donor with active or convalescent COVID-19. The donor label of this sample is uncertain.

V usage is TRBV19 and J usage is TRBJ1-2; 10 bases are a match to TRBD1. The CDR3 extends over 15 amino acids. V lost 3 bases and J lost 4; bases outside the gene matches: 5. The germline gives CDR1 LNHDA, CDR2 SQIVND (reference sequence). The CDR3 region has the DNA TGTGCCAGTAGTATGGGGGACAGGGGAAGCTATGGCTACACCTTC. Amino acids: CASSMGDRGSYGYTF.

The J gene is TRBJ1-4, the V gene TRBV6-5; TRBD1 might be the D (6 bases). Germline V gene lookup returns CDR1 MNHEY and CDR2 SVGAGI. V was shortened by 6 bases and J by 6 bases, with 14 bases between the two germline ends. There are 14 residues in the CDR3. Here the CDR3 DNA reads TGTGCCAGCAGCCAGGGGCTAGGAGATGAAAAACTGTTTTTT. Translated, it gives CASSQGLGDEKLFF.

In DNA form, the CDR3 reads TGTGCCAGCAGCTTAGGGCAAAACTATGGCTACACCTTC. Amino acids: CASSLGQNYGYTF. The chain carries TRBV7-9 and TRBJ1-2, with D unclear. Germline loops: CDR1 SEHNR, CDR2 FQNEAQ (reference sequence). CDR3 length equals 13 residues. V was pared by 1 base and J by 2 bases, with 5 bases between.

The CDR3 reads CASSLGPAGGGGEQFF. Written as DNA, the CDR3 is TGTGCCAGCAGCTTAGGCCCCGCGGGAGGAGGTGGTGAGCAGTTCTTC. This rearrangement joins TRBV11-2 to TRBJ2-1, with 8 bases matching TRBD2. The CDR3 loop spans 16 amino acids. V was clipped by 1 base and J by 9 bases; unmatched bases: 11. The germline V gene encodes CDR1 SGHAT and CDR2 FQNNGV.

The rearrangement uses TRBV29-1 and TRBJ2-7, with D tentatively TRBD1 (6 bases). The CDR3 consists of 11 residues. Germline CDR1 and CDR2: SQVTM and ANQGSEA. The V gene lost 7 bases and the J gene lost 3 bases, with 10 bases spanning the gap. This CDR3 is CSGGQFYEQYF. The CDR3 DNA sequence: TGCAGCGGCGGACAGTTCTACGAGCAGTACTTC.

The CDR3 DNA reads as TGTGCCAGCAGTTTTAGCGGGAGGGCCTCTGCCGGGGAGCTGTTTTTT. Its translation: CASSFSGRASAGELFF. The J gene is TRBJ2-2, the V gene TRBV28, with 11 nucleotides matching TRBD2. After removal of 3 bases from V and 6 bases from J, the junction contained 6 bases not matched to a gene. CDR1 MDHEN and CDR2 SYDVKM come from the germline V gene. The CDR3 has 16 residues.

This clone has only a few counts. CDR3 residues: CASSSSGGNSPLHF. CDR3 DNA sequence: TGCGCCAGCAGCTCCTCAGGGGGCAATTCACCCCTCCACTTT. V usage is TRBV5-1 and J usage is TRBJ1-6, with 8 bases aligning to TRBD1. The CDR3 runs to 14 residues. V lost 3 bases to trimming and J lost 7 bases; unmatched junction nucleotides: 3. Germline values: CDR1 SGHRS, CDR2 YFSETQ. Using reference TRBV5-1 and TRBJ1-6 for the parts outside the CDR3, the full variable domain is KAGVTQTPRYLIKTRGQQVTLSCSPISGHRSVSWYQQTPGQGLQFLFEYFSETQRNKGNFPGRFSGRQFSNSRSEMNVSTLELGDSALYLCASSSSGGNSPLHFGNGTRLTVT.

This chain links TRBV18 with TRBJ2-4, with 10 nucleotides matching TRBD2. The V gene's germline CDR1 is KGHSH and CDR2 LQKENI. There are 14 residues in the CDR3. The junction had 3 bases not matched to a gene; V was cut back by 2 bases and J by 8 bases. CDR3 DNA: TGTGCCAGCTCACCAAGGAGCGGGAGGGACATTCAGTACTTC. Residues: CASSPRSGRDIQYF.

In its sample, this clone is large (0.1 to 1%). The chain links TRBV28 to TRBJ2-3, with D possibly matching TRBD2 (5 bases). In germline, CDR1 is MDHEN, CDR2 SYDVKM. Trimming left V 10 bases short and J 1 base short, with 12 bases between. This CDR3 has 13 residues. Written as DNA, the CDR3 is TGTGCCACCTCGCAGAGGGGCACAGATACGCAGTATTTT. Amino acid sequence: CATSQRGTDTQYF. Filled out from reference TRBV28 and TRBJ2-3, the complete variable domain reads DVKVTQSSRYLVKRTGEKVFLECVQDMDHENMFWYRQDPGLGLRLIYFSYDVKMKEKGDIPEGYSVSREKKERFSLILESASTNQTSMYLCATSQRGTDTQYFGPGTRLTVL.

The chain recombines TRBV5-1 with TRBJ2-5, with TRBD1 matching over 9 bases. The ends lost 4 bases at V and 5 bases at J; junction bases unmatched: 9. The CDR3 loop spans 15 amino acids. CDR1 is SGHRS, CDR2 YFSETQ, per germline. The CDR3 nucleotides read TGCGCCAGCAGCCTGATGGGACAGGGAGGGGAGACCCAGTACTTC. The encoded protein is CASSLMGQGGETQYF.

Details on this clone: Other DNA variants within this sample encode the same CDR3. The chain uses TRBV5-4 and TRBJ2-5, with 8 bases lining up with TRBD2. Germline V gene sequence: CDR1 SGHNT, CDR2 YYREEE (reference sequence). V gave up 0 bases and J gave up 4 bases; unmatched junction bases: 2. There are 14 residues in the CDR3. The DNA of the CDR3 is TGTGCCAGCAGCTTGGCGGGAGGGGGAGAGACCCAGTACTTC. Translation gives CASSLAGGGETQYF.

This chain joins TRBV5-4 and TRBJ2-7, with 7 bases matching TRBD1. The CDR3 is 13 amino acids. The V gene end was trimmed by 3 bases and the J gene end by 7 bases; junction bases not matched to a gene: 7. Germline CDR1 and CDR2: SGHNT and YYREEE (reference sequence). In DNA, the CDR3 is TGTGCCAGCAGCTCCCGGACAGGTTGGGAGCAGTACTTC. Translation: CASSSRTGWEQYF.

The V and J genes are TRBV18 and TRBJ1-6; D is possibly TRBD1 (6 bases). With 3 bases removed from V and 11 bases from J, the gap between germline ends came to 17 bases. The CDR3 totals 15 residues. From germline, CDR1 is KGHSH and CDR2 LQKENI. The CDR3 DNA follows: TGTGCCAGCTCACCCTCACGAGGGGGAAGTCCACCCCTCCACTTT. Its protein product is CASSPSRGGSPPLHF. Drawing the rest from reference TRBV18 and TRBJ1-6, the complete variable domain is NAGVMQNPRHLVRRRGQEARLRCSPMKGHSHVYWYRQLPEEGLKFMVYLQKENIIDESGMPKERFSAEFPKEGPSILRIQQVVRGDSAAYFCASSPSRGGSPPLHFGNGTRLTVT.